This passage covers 26 T cell receptor beta chains from one sample sequenced in a study of PD-1 blockade in classical Hodgkin lymphoma. Every patient relapsed after autologous stem cell transplantation, and brentuximab vedotin exposure varied. Isolation of CD4+ T cells from thawed PBMCs was performed by magnetic negative selection. TCRdb's table, derived via immunoSEQ multiplex PCR, lists solely in-frame clones and lacks some. The sample gives roughly 31,000 clones, approximately 83% of which show up once; about 2.4% is in the top ten. Sequences were derived from CD4+ T cells from blood, sampled at baseline. These receptors all come from a human donor with classical Hodgkin lymphoma.

The chain joins TRBV30 to TRBJ2-7; 8 bases agree with TRBD2. The trim removed 3 bases at V and 2 bases at J, leaving 12 bases unmatched. The CDR3 has 16 amino acids. In germline, CDR1 is GTSNPN, CDR2 SVGIG (reference sequence). The CDR3 DNA reads TGTGCCTGGAGAGATACCTTAGCGGGACGGGCCTACGAGCAGTACTTC. Translated, it gives CAWRDTLAGRAYEQYF.

The chain is built from TRBV9 and TRBJ1-2, with D maybe TRBD1 (6 bases). The CDR3 has 17 amino acids. Germline assignment: CDR1 SGDLS and CDR2 YYNGEE. Deletions cut 3 bases from V and 4 bases from J, with 22 bases between. CDR3 DNA: TGTGCCAGCAGCGCGGAGGGACACAGGCGTCTTGCCTATGGCTACACCTTC. Translated: CASSAEGHRRLAYGYTF.

In the case of this clone: The sample contains more than one DNA sequence encoding this CDR3. V gene TRBV15 combines with J gene TRBJ2-7; TRBD1 matches at 9 bases. CDR1 is LNHNV, CDR2 YYDKDF, per germline (reference sequence). This CDR3 contains 17 residues. Trimming removed 3 bases from V and 5 bases from J; junction bases left unmatched: 14. CDR3 DNA: TGTGCCACCAGCAGGCTGCTTGACAGGGGGAAGTTGAACGAGCAGTACTTC. It translates to CATSRLLDRGKLNEQYF.

The V and J genes are TRBV2 and TRBJ2-7; the D gene is possibly TRBD1 (6 bases). Germline V gives CDR1 SNHLY, CDR2 FYNNEI. This CDR3 is built from 15 residues. Trimming stripped 5 bases from V and 8 bases from J, with 22 bases between. As DNA, the CDR3 is TGTGCCAGCAGTCAAAGACAGGCAGTGGTATCCAAGCAGTACTTC. Translation gives CASSQRQAVVSKQYF.

The rearrangement joins TRBV18 to TRBJ1-1, with TRBD1 matching 8 bases. CDR1 and CDR2 from the germline V gene are KGHSH and LQKENI. CDR3 length: 16 amino acids. V lost 3 bases, J lost 4 bases, and 10 bases stayed unmatched. The CDR3 here is CASSPELQGDGTEAFF. The DNA of the CDR3 is TGTGCCAGCTCACCGGAACTACAGGGGGATGGCACTGAAGCTTTCTTT.

The chain carries TRBV7-9 and TRBJ2-3; either TRBD1 or TRBD2 may fit D (5 bases each). The CDR3 runs to 15 residues. CDR1 and CDR2 (germline): SEHNR, FQNEAQ (reference sequence). The ends were cut back, 5 bases at V and 7 bases at J, with 19 bases in the middle. The chain's CDR3 is CASSQGQGDLNTQYF. CDR3 DNA: TGTGCCAGCAGCCAGGGCCAGGGAGATTTGAATACGCAGTATTTT. Filled out from reference TRBV7-9 and TRBJ2-3, the complete variable domain reads DTGVSQNPRHKITKRGQNVTFRCDPISEHNRLYWYRQTLGQGPEFLTYFQNEAQLEKSRLLSDRFSAERPKGSFSTLEIQRTEQGDSAMYLCASSQGQGDLNTQYFGPGTRLTVL.

This chain links TRBV5-1 with TRBJ2-3, with D possibly being TRBD1 (5 bases). CDR1 and CDR2 (germline): SGHRS, YFSETQ. The CDR3 contains 16 residues. Trimming took 3 bases from V and 5 from J, leaving 19 bases between them. The CDR3 sequence: CASSSPKGAGGDTQYF. CDR3 nucleotides: TGCGCCAGCAGCTCTCCAAAAGGGGCAGGCGGAGATACGCAGTATTTT.

V gene TRBV6-6 combines with J gene TRBJ2-1; possible D gene TRBD2, 5 bases. The CDR3 has 16 amino acids. Germline values: CDR1 MNHNY, CDR2 SVGAGI (reference sequence). V was shortened by 0 bases and J by 2 bases, with 11 bases between the two germline ends. The CDR3 region is CASSYSRLATYNEQFF. The DNA of the CDR3 is TGTGCCAGCAGTTACTCTCGGTTAGCGACCTACAATGAGCAGTTCTTC.

The chain has TRBV5-1 and TRBJ2-2; no firm D call. The CDR3 contains 16 residues. CDR1 is SGHRS, CDR2 YFSETQ, per germline. Trimming left V 4 bases short and J 5 bases short, with 18 bases between. DNA of the CDR3: TGCGCCAGCAGCCCTCTGCAGGTCGAGGCTACCGGGGAGCTGTTTTTT. Amino acids: CASSPLQVEATGELFF.

The rearrangement uses TRBV28 and TRBJ2-6, with a possible D match to TRBD1 (6 bases). Trimming took 5 bases from V and 1 from J, leaving 15 bases between them. Germline CDR1 and CDR2: MDHEN and SYDVKM. CDR3 length: 17 amino acids. For the CDR3, the DNA is TGTGCCAGCAGTCCAAGGGGGTGGAAGTCTGGGGCCAACGTCCTGACTTTC. Its translation is CASSPRGWKSGANVLTF.

This clone was observed a single time. This CDR3 reads CASSQDGTGPYYGYTF. CDR3 DNA sequence: TGCGCCAGCAGCCAAGATGGGACAGGGCCTTACTATGGCTACACCTTC. This chain links TRBV4-3 with TRBJ1-2; 9 nucleotides align to TRBD1. The V gene's germline CDR1 is LGHNA and CDR2 YSLEER. The trim removed 0 bases at V and 3 bases at J, leaving 5 bases unmatched. This CDR3 has 16 residues.

V is TRBV10-1 and J is TRBJ2-7; no definite D call. V was pared by 0 bases and J by 5 bases, with 11 bases between. The CDR3 is made up of 14 amino acids. The germline CDR1 and CDR2 sequences are WNHNN and SYGVQD (reference sequence). As DNA, the CDR3 is TGCGCCAGCAGTGAGTCGATAGTTACCAACGAGCAGTACTTC. Protein product: CASSESIVTNEQYF.

The V gene is TRBV28, the J gene TRBJ2-7; TRBD2 agrees at 9 bases. Germline V gives CDR1 MDHEN, CDR2 SYDVKM. V lost 10 bases and J lost 3; bases outside the gene matches: 10. This CDR3 comprises 14 residues. The CDR3 DNA reads TGTGCCACCCACTTAGCGGGAGAGATCTACGAGCAGTACTTC. Amino acid sequence: CATHLAGEIYEQYF.

V gene TRBV18 combines with J gene TRBJ1-2; D is unclear. Germline values: CDR1 KGHSH, CDR2 LQKENI. The CDR3 has 13 amino acids. The V gene lost 3 bases and the J gene lost 4 bases, with 9 bases spanning the gap. CDR3 DNA: TGTGCCAGCTCACCCGGGGAAGTCTATGGCTACACCTTC. Encoded protein: CASSPGEVYGYTF.

V is TRBV10-2 and J is TRBJ1-1; tentatively, D is TRBD1 (5 bases). CDR1 is WSHSY and CDR2 is SAAADI in the germline V gene. Between the trimmed V and J ends, which lost 4 bases and 1 base, there was a span of 7 bases. The CDR3 length is 13 residues. This CDR3 reads CASSGGRNTEAFF. In nucleotides, the CDR3 is TGCGCCAGCAGTGGGGGGAGGAACACTGAAGCTTTCTTT.

The rearrangement links TRBV18 to TRBJ1-3, with D possibly TRBD1 on 6 matching bases. V was pared by 5 bases and J by 1 base, with 18 bases between. CDR3 length: 17 amino acids. The germline gives CDR1 KGHSH, CDR2 LQKENI. The CDR3 here is CASSKLPGEGSGNTIYF. As DNA, the CDR3 is TGTGCCAGCTCAAAGCTTCCAGGGGAAGGGTCTGGAAACACCATATATTTT.

This sequence joins TRBV19 and TRBJ2-7, with D possibly TRBD2 on 6 matching bases. V was pared by 3 bases and J by 0 bases, with 12 bases between. This CDR3 comprises 15 residues. Germline-derived CDR1 and CDR2 are LNHDA and SQIVND (reference sequence). CDR3 sequence reads: CASSITVGGSYEQYF. For the CDR3, the DNA is TGTGCCAGTAGTATTACGGTGGGGGGCTCCTACGAGCAGTACTTC.

In its sample, this clone was seen once. J is TRBJ2-7 and V is TRBV11-2; D call uncertain. V gave up 0 bases and J gave up 3 bases, with 0 bases separating them. The CDR3 extends over 11 amino acids. Germline lookup yields CDR1 SGHAT and CDR2 FQNNGV. CDR3 sequence: CASSLDYEQYF. CDR3 nucleotides: TGTGCCAGCAGCTTAGACTACGAGCAGTACTTC.

This clone was seen only once. This chain joins TRBV18 and TRBJ1-1; D possibly corresponds to TRBD1 (5 bases). Germline assignment: CDR1 KGHSH and CDR2 LQKENI. CDR3 length equals 15 residues. The V end was cut by 4 bases, the J end by 3 bases, with 15 bases between. This CDR3 is CASSQNAGSDTEAFF. CDR3 nucleotide sequence: TGTGCCAGCTCACAAAACGCAGGGTCAGACACTGAAGCTTTCTTT.

The chain employs TRBV12-5 and TRBJ2-7; 7 nucleotides line up with TRBD2. V trimming: 10 bases; J trimming: 2 bases; junction bases outside the gene matches: 11. The CDR3 loop spans 14 amino acids. The V gene's germline CDR1 is LGHNT and CDR2 FRNRAP. The CDR3 DNA is TGTGCTACCGGGAGCGGGGAGGGAACCTACGAGCAGTACTTC. This codes for CATGSGEGTYEQYF.

The genes are TRBV7-9 and TRBJ1-3, with D uncertain. This CDR3 comprises 16 residues. V lost 3 bases to trimming and J lost 2 bases, with 14 bases between them. Looked up from germline, CDR1 is SEHNR and CDR2 is FQNEAQ (reference sequence). CDR3 in DNA: TGTGCCAGCAGCTTCACGGACGAGGTAGCTGGAAACACCATATATTTT. Translation gives CASSFTDEVAGNTIYF.

CDR3: CASSQGPSGRWNEQFF. CDR3 nucleotides: TGCGCCAGCAGCCAAGGACCTAGCGGGAGGTGGAATGAGCAGTTCTTC. The gene calls are TRBV4-3 and TRBJ2-1, with TRBD2 matching over 11 bases. Unmatched junction bases numbered 6, after V lost 1 base and J lost 7 bases. CDR1 is LGHNA and CDR2 is YSLEER in the germline V gene. The CDR3 loop spans 16 amino acids.

This chain connects TRBV5-1 to TRBJ1-1; 10 bases line up with TRBD1. Germline V gene data show CDR1 as SGHRS and CDR2 as YFSETQ. V gave up 4 bases and J gave up 7 bases; unmatched junction bases: 7. This CDR3 is 14 amino acids long. The CDR3 sequence is CASSGDRGFGEAFF. The CDR3 DNA follows: TGCGCCAGCAGCGGGGACAGGGGTTTCGGTGAAGCTTTCTTT.

V and J are TRBV5-5 and TRBJ2-7, with D maybe TRBD1 (6 bases). Per the germline V gene, CDR1 is SGHKS and CDR2 is YYEKEE (reference sequence). Trimming removed 4 bases from V and 2 bases from J, with 19 bases in between. The CDR3 has 16 amino acids. CDR3 residues: CASSQGDRFGTYEQYF. The CDR3 nucleotides read TGTGCCAGCAGCCAAGGCGACAGGTTCGGGACCTACGAGCAGTACTTC.

The chain links TRBV5-4 to TRBJ2-7; TRBD2 matches 7 bases. There are 15 residues in the CDR3. CDR1 is SGHNT, CDR2 YYREEE, per germline (reference sequence). V gave up 0 bases and J gave up 4 bases; unmatched junction bases: 7. In nucleotides, the CDR3 is TGTGCCAGCAGCTTGGGAGGCGGGGGAGGATACGAGCAGTACTTC. It codes for CASSLGGGGGYEQYF.

As DNA, the CDR3 is TGTGCCTGGAGTGTAAAGGGGGCTGGACGTGGCTACACCTTC. Protein: CAWSVKGAGRGYTF. The V call is TRBV30, the J call TRBJ1-2, with 7 bases fitting TRBD1. The CDR3 has 14 amino acids. J was trimmed by 7 bases and V by 0 bases; bases with no gene match: 8. Germline CDR1 is GTSNPN and CDR2 is SVGIG (reference sequence).